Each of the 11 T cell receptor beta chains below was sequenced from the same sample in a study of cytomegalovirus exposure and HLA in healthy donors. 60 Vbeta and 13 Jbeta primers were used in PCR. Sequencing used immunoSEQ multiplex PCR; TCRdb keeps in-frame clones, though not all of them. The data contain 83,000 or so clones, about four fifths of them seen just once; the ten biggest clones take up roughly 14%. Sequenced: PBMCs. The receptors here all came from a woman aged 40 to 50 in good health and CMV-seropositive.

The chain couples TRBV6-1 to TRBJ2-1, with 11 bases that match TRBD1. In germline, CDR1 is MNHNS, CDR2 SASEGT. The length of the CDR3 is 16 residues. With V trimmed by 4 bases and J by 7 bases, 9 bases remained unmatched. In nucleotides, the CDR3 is TGTGCCAGCAGTGTCCATCCGGGACAGGGGGGGAATGAGCAGTTCTTC. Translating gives CASSVHPGQGGNEQFF.

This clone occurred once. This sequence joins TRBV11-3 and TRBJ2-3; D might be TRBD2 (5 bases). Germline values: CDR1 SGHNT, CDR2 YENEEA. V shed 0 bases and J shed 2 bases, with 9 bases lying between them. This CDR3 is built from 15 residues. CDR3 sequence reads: CASSLDAGSTDTQYF. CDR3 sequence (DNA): TGTGCCAGCAGCTTAGATGCGGGTTCCACAGATACGCAGTATTTT.

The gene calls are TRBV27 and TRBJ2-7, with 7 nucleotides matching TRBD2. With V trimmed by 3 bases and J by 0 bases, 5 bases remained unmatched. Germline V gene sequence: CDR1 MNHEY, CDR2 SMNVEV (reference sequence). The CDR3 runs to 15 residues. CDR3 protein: CASSLGGGVSYEQYF. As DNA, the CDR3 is TGTGCCAGCAGTTTGGGGGGGGGAGTCTCCTACGAGCAGTACTTC.

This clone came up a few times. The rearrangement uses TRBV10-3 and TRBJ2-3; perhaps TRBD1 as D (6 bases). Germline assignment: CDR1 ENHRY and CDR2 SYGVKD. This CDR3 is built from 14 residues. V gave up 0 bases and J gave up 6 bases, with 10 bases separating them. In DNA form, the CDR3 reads TGTGCCATCAGTGAGTCGGGACAAGTGGATACGCAGTATTTT. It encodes CAISESGQVDTQYF.

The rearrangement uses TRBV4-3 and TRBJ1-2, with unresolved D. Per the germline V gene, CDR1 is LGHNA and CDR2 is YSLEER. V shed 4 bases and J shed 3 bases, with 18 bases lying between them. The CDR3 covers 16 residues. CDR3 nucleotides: TGCGCCAGCAGCCCCCTAGCAGGCATTTCGGACTATGGCTACACCTTC. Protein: CASSPLAGISDYGYTF.

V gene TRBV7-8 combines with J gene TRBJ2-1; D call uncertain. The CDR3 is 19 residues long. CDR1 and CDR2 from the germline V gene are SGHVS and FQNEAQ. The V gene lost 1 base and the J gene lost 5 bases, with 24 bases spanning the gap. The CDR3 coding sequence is TGTGCCAGCAGCTTAGTTCCTCGCGGTCCGACCAAAAAAAACAATGAGCAGTTCTTC. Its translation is CASSLVPRGPTKKNNEQFF.

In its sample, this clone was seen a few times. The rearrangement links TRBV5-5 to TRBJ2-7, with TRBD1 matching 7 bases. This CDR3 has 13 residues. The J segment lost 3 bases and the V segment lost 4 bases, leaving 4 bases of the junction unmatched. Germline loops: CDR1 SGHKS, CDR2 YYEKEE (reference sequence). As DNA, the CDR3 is TGTGCCAGCAGCCAGGGACAGTTCTACGAGCAGTACTTC. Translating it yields CASSQGQFYEQYF.

The CDR3 DNA is TGTGCCAGTAAGCCCCCACCTGGGGACAGGGACGGAGCTTTCTTT. Translation: CASKPPPGDRDGAFF. The V gene is TRBV19, the J gene TRBJ1-1; 9 bases map to TRBD1. V shed 7 bases and J 10 bases; nucleotides not matched to a gene: 16. CDR1 is LNHDA, CDR2 SQIVND, per germline (reference sequence). This CDR3 spans 15 amino acids.

This CDR3 is CASSYRGLSYEQYF. The CDR3 nucleotides read TGTGCCAGCAGTTACCGGGGTTTATCCTACGAGCAGTACTTC. The rearrangement joins TRBV6-5 to TRBJ2-7; TRBD2 might be the D (5 bases). This CDR3 comprises 14 residues. The V gene's germline CDR1 is MNHEY and CDR2 SVGAGI. Trimming removed 2 bases at V and 1 base at J, with 9 bases between.

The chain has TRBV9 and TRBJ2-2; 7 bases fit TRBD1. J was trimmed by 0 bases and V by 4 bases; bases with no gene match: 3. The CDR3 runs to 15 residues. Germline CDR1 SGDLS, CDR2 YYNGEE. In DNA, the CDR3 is TGTGCCAGCAGCAAGGGACAGACGAACACCGGGGAGCTGTTTTTT. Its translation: CASSKGQTNTGELFF.

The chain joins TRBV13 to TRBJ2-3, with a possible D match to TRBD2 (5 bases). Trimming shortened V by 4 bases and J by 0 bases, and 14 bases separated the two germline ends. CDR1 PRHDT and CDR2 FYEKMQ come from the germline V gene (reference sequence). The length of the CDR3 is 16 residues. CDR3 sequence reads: CASSSLPGRSTDTQYF. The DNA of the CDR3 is TGTGCCAGCAGCTCCCTGCCGGGAAGAAGCACAGATACGCAGTATTTT. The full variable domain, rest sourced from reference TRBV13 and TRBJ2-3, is AAGVIQSPRHLIKEKRETATLKCYPIPRHDTVYWYQQGPGQDPQFLISFYEKMQSDKGSIPDRFSAQQFSDYHSELNMSSLELGDSALYFCASSSLPGRSTDTQYFGPGTRLTVL.